What follows is one T cell receptor beta chain and its context. Its antigen remains undetermined. No much larger clone exists at a distance of one base, and base qualities are not known. TCRbeta CDR3 regions were amplified from genomic DNA by means of the immunoSEQ Assay, a bias-controlled multiplex PCR. The original pipeline was this. The number of nucleated cells in each sample was estimated from the amplification of reference gene primers within the assay. To quantify the absolute abundance of each unique TCRbeta CDR3 rearrangement, sequence reads were collapsed and filtered. For each sample, productive Simpson clonality was calculated as the square root of Simpson's diversity index over productive rearrangements. TCRdb stores this immuneACCESS table with in-frame sequences only. Part of the clones is absent; in the studies checked, under half of the shortfall reflects unresolved V genes, and no reason is known for the rest. V, J and clone size were drawn from that table, and D and trimming were deduced from the DNA. This sample gives 75,000 or so clones in total; roughly 88% of them show up just once. The ten largest clones add up to roughly 6.6% of the sample.

This sample was taken from a study of blood T cell repertoires in COVID-19 (dated by TCRdb to 2020 to 2021). For the study in its entirety: Collaborator samples came from the United States, Italy and Spain and covered acute and convalescent phases of COVID-19. The samples were drawn from two sources: the first 160 participants of the ongoing ImmuneRACE study, and 1,254 subjects contributed by 6 global collaborators. Subjects who had been exposed to COVID-19, were actively infected with it, or had recovered from it provided the deeply sampled blood TCRbeta repertoires that made up the dataset. The prospective study material was composed of cDNA or gDNA derived from T cells, B-cell-depleted T cells, or PBMCs. The repertoires were released in a freely available public database intended as a resource for research on the immune response to SARS-CoV-2. Where HLA class I and class II types were available, the types were taken from metadata supplied by the sample provider, not from assay-based typing. Sample metadata almost always included a de-identified subject ID, COVID-19 status, age in years and sex.

The collaborating institutions used their own protocols to collect whole blood in K2EDTA tubes. Collaborator samples were shipped for TCRbeta analysis as frozen whole blood, isolated PBMCs, or DNA extracted from either sample type. Overall study results and their limits: Clinical and demographic metadata were provided uncurated, with the amount varying by source and participant.

Sequenced material: peripheral blood. The sequence derives from a man aged 65 to 79 with acute or convalescent COVID-19.

The bases read TGCGCCAGCAGCAGGGACAACTCCTACAATGAGCAGTTCTTC. The encoded protein is CASSRDNSYNEQFF. The chain employs TRBV5-1 and TRBJ2-1; TRBD1 is possibly the D segment (6 matching bases). CDR1 SGHRS and CDR2 YFSETQ were looked up in the germline V gene. The CDR3, from cysteine to phenylalanine, totals 14 residues. Here the CDR3 DNA is all that survives: 42 bases in frame from base 1. V is pared back by 4 bases and J by 0 bases, with 8 bases lying between the germline termini.